This passage covers 10 T cell receptor beta chains from one sample sequenced in a study of Tregs in tolerant kidney transplant recipients. Using immunoSEQ multiplex PCR, the repertoire was profiled, and TCRdb retains in-frame clones only, with some absent. The sample lists about 83,000 clones, less than 98% seen once, with around 0.51% in the top ten. Specimen: CD4+ T cells from blood, collected before the transplant. Source of these receptors: a human donor who received a combined kidney and bone marrow transplant.

The chain's CDR3 is CASSYQLAGDEQFF. Here the CDR3 DNA reads TGTGCCAGCAGTTACCAACTAGCGGGAGATGAGCAGTTCTTC. This rearrangement joins TRBV6-5 to TRBJ2-1; 11 bases agree with TRBD2. The CDR3 totals 14 residues. Unmatched junction bases numbered 2, after V lost 2 bases and J lost 8 bases. Germline CDR1 reads MNHEY; CDR2 reads SVGAGI.

The chain couples TRBV6-4 to TRBJ2-2, with 7 bases that match TRBD2. The CDR3 runs to 16 residues. The trim removed 6 bases at V and 5 bases at J, leaving 12 bases unmatched. Germline CDR1 MRHNA, CDR2 SNTAGT. DNA for the CDR3: TGTGCCAGCAGCGACCGGGGGGATACTCCTACCGGGGAGCTGTTTTTT. Encoded protein: CASSDRGDTPTGELFF.

The CDR3 loop is CASRSIYRDRGLWSNEKLFF. In DNA form, the CDR3 reads TGTGCCAGCAGATCAATTTACCGGGACAGGGGGCTATGGAGTAATGAAAAACTGTTTTTT. V is TRBV27 and J is TRBJ1-4; 12 positions match TRBD1. CDR3 length: 20 amino acids. With V trimmed by 6 bases and J by 4 bases, 18 bases remained unmatched. The germline CDR1 and CDR2 sequences are MNHEY and SMNVEV (reference sequence).

V gene TRBV28 combines with J gene TRBJ1-2, with TRBD1 identical over 10 bases. The CDR3 has 17 residues. The germline V gene encodes CDR1 MDHEN and CDR2 SYDVKM. Unmatched junction bases numbered 13, after V lost 3 bases and J lost 6 bases. CDR3 amino acids: CASSFENLGQGRHGYTF. Here the CDR3 DNA reads TGTGCCAGCAGTTTTGAAAACCTGGGACAGGGGCGCCATGGCTACACCTTC.

This rearrangement joins TRBV21-1 to TRBJ1-1. TRBV21-1 is termed a pseudogene. The CDR3 length is 18 residues. CDR3 bases: TGTGCCAGCAGCAAAGATGGCAGGGGGCGCGGGGGGGACACTGAAGCTTTCTTT. Amino acids: CASSKDGRGRGGDTEAFF.

V usage is TRBV5-1 and J usage is TRBJ1-2; the D is unclear. The CDR3 length is 15 residues. Germline V gene data show CDR1 as SGHRS and CDR2 as YFSETQ. Trimming shortened V by 0 bases and J by 9 bases, and 18 bases separated the two germline ends. CDR3 bases: TGCGCCAGCAGCTTGGGCCAAGCCCCTTATGATAGCTACACCTTC. Its translation: CASSLGQAPYDSYTF.

This chain joins TRBV11-3 and TRBJ2-7, with D unclear. The CDR3 runs to 14 residues. Looked up from germline, CDR1 is SGHNT and CDR2 is YENEEA. Trimming shortened V by 4 bases and J by 0 bases, and 10 bases separated the two germline ends. The CDR3 loop is CASSSLAASYEQYF. The CDR3 DNA sequence: TGTGCCAGCAGCTCTCTCGCGGCCTCCTACGAGCAGTACTTC.

This chain links TRBV28 with TRBJ1-6; 10 bases agree with TRBD1. There are 13 residues in the CDR3. Germline CDR1 is MDHEN and CDR2 is SYDVKM. J was trimmed by 10 bases and V by 11 bases; bases with no gene match: 8. As DNA, the CDR3 is TGTGCCTGCACCGGGACAGGGGAATCACCCCTCCACTTT. It codes for CACTGTGESPLHF.

The table lists this clone with a count of one. The V and J genes are TRBV5-6 and TRBJ1-3, with a weak D call TRBD1 (5 bases). Per the germline V gene, CDR1 is SGHDT and CDR2 is YYEEEE. The CDR3 is made up of 14 amino acids. V lost 0 bases and J lost 11, with 15 bases in between. The CDR3 sequence: CASSLVAGGIAIYF. CDR3 in DNA: TGTGCCAGCAGCTTGGTCGCGGGGGGAATCGCCATATATTTT.

The chain combines TRBV7-2 with TRBJ1-5; D is uncertain. Trimming removed 5 bases at V and 2 bases at J, with 7 bases between. The CDR3 spans 13 residues. Germline V gene lookup returns CDR1 SGHTA and CDR2 FQGNSA. The CDR3 spells CASSPRGNQPQHF. The CDR3 nucleotides read TGTGCCAGCAGCCCCCGGGGCAATCAGCCCCAGCATTTT.